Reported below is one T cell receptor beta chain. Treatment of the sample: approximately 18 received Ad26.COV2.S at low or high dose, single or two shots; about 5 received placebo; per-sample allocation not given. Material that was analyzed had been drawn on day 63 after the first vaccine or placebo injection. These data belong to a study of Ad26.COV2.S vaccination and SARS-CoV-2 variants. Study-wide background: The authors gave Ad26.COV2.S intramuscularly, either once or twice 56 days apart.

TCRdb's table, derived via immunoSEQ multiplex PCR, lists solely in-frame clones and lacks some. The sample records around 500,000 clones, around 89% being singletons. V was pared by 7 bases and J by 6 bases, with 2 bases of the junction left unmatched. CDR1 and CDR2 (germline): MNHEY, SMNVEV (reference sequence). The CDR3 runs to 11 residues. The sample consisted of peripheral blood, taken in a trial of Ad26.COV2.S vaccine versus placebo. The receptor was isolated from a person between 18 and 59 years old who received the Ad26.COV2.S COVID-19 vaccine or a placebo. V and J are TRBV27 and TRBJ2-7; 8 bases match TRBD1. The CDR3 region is CASKTGGEQYF. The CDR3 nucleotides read TGTGCCAGCAAAACAGGGGGCGAGCAGTACTTC.